The 9 T cell receptor beta chains in this list originate from one sample, sequenced in a study of blood T cell repertoires in COVID-19. Profiled with immunoSEQ multiplex PCR; TCRdb holds only in-frame clones, not every one. The sample shows around 300,000 clones, about 89% of them seen only once. What was sequenced was PBMCs or T cells enriched from blood (not recorded which). These TCRs come from a woman aged 18-35 years who had recovered from COVID-19.

This chain uses TRBV5-1 with TRBJ2-7; TRBD2 agrees at 7 bases. Germline trimming cut 4 bases from V and 3 bases from J; bases unmatched to any gene: 13. This CDR3 spans 16 amino acids. Germline V gives CDR1 SGHRS, CDR2 YFSETQ. Here the CDR3 DNA reads TGCGCCAGCAGCCCTGCCGGTGGGACTAACAACTACGAGCAGTACTTC. This translates into CASSPAGGTNNYEQYF.

In this sample, this clone turned up a few times. For the CDR3, the DNA is TGTGCCAGCAGCGGAGGGGGCGCGGATGAAAAACTGTTTTTT. As protein: CASSGGGADEKLFF. The chain couples TRBV5-6 to TRBJ1-4, with TRBD1 matching over 7 bases. The CDR3 runs 14 residues. V trimming: 4 bases; J trimming: 6 bases; junction bases outside the gene matches: 6. Germline V gene lookup returns CDR1 SGHDT and CDR2 YYEEEE.

This chain connects TRBV5-4 to TRBJ2-7; 9 positions agree with TRBD2. Germline trimming cut 1 base from V and 6 bases from J; bases unmatched to any gene: 8. CDR1 and CDR2 from the germline V gene are SGHNT and YYREEE (reference sequence). This CDR3 spans 15 amino acids. DNA for the CDR3: TGTGCCAGCAGCTTGCAGCTAGCGGGAAGGATCGAGCAGTACTTC. Encoded protein: CASSLQLAGRIEQYF.

V is TRBV28 and J is TRBJ2-1, with 13 bases identical to TRBD2. CDR3 length: 18 amino acids. Germline values: CDR1 MDHEN, CDR2 SYDVKM. The junction had 14 bases not matched to a gene; V was cut back by 5 bases and J by 7 bases. The DNA of the CDR3 is TGTGCCAGCAGTCTTTGGGGGGGGACTAGCGGGATTCAGAATGAGCAGTTCTTC. Its protein product is CASSLWGGTSGIQNEQFF.

This clone appeared a single time. The chain combines TRBV5-1 with TRBJ1-4, with TRBD1 matching over 9 bases. The V segment lost 0 bases and the J segment 9 bases; nucleotides outside the gene matches: 9. CDR3 size: 16 residues. In germline, CDR1 is SGHRS, CDR2 YFSETQ. The CDR3: CASSLAMGQGGQKLFF. The CDR3 DNA sequence: TGCGCCAGCAGCTTGGCCATGGGACAGGGAGGTCAAAAACTGTTTTTT. The full variable domain, completed using reference TRBV5-1 and TRBJ1-4, is KAGVTQTPRYLIKTRGQQVTLSCSPISGHRSVSWYQQTPGQGLQFLFEYFSETQRNKGNFPGRFSGRQFSNSRSEMNVSTLELGDSALYLCASSLAMGQGGQKLFFGSGTQLSVL.

CDR3 in DNA: TGTGCCAGCAGCCCCGGGACTAGCGGAGCCTACGAGCAGTACTTC. This sequence encodes CASSPGTSGAYEQYF. The J gene is TRBJ2-7, the V gene TRBV13, with TRBD2 identical over 11 bases. CDR1 is PRHDT, CDR2 FYEKMQ, per germline (reference sequence). This CDR3 is built from 15 residues. V trimming: 5 bases; J trimming: 2 bases; junction bases outside the gene matches: 5.

The chain is built from TRBV27 and TRBJ1-1; D possibly corresponds to TRBD1 (5 bases). The CDR3 runs to 13 residues. Germline CDR1 MNHEY, CDR2 SMNVEV (reference sequence). The V end lost 2 bases, the J end lost 11 bases, and 15 bases lay between the germline ends. The CDR3 sequence is CASSLRRGWAAFF. The CDR3 nucleotides are TGTGCCAGCAGTTTACGGAGGGGCTGGGCGGCTTTCTTT.

The gene calls are TRBV5-4 and TRBJ2-2; TRBD2 matches 15 bases. Germline CDR1 and CDR2: SGHNT and YYREEE (reference sequence). The CDR3 runs to 16 residues. After removal of 2 bases from V and 9 bases from J, the junction contained 5 bases not matched to a gene. Here the CDR3 DNA reads TGTGCCAGCAGCTTTAGGACTAGCGGGGGGGCCCGGGAGCTGTTTTTT. Translation: CASSFRTSGGARELFF.

The rearrangement joins TRBV24-1 to TRBJ2-3; 10 bases are a match to TRBD2. This CDR3 spans 15 amino acids. Trimming cost V 3 bases and J 5 bases; bases outside gene matches: 4. From germline, CDR1 is KGHDR and CDR2 SFDVKD. The CDR3 loop reads CATSDQRGGEDTQYF. The CDR3, as DNA: TGTGCCACCAGTGATCAGCGGGGGGGGGAAGATACGCAGTATTTT.